These 6 T cell receptor beta chains were all obtained from the same sample, sequenced in a study of blood T cell repertoires in COVID-19. Generated by immunoSEQ multiplex PCR, the TCRdb table keeps only in-frame clones and is missing some. Among tens of thousands of clones listed, around 85% were seen once. Sample: peripheral blood. These receptors all stem from a man aged 35 to 55 with acute or convalescent COVID-19.

The chain links TRBV3-1 (or the pseudogene TRBV3-2) to TRBJ1-1; the D is unclear. The germline CDR1 and CDR2 sequences are LGHDT and YNNKEL (reference sequence). This CDR3 spans 15 amino acids. V lost 0 bases, J lost 3 bases, and 11 bases lay in between. CDR3 bases: TGTGCCAGCAGCCAAGATCCCGGTTTTGACACTGAAGCTTTCTTT. This encodes CASSQDPGFDTEAFF.

A few counts support this clone. The chain employs TRBV5-1 and TRBJ2-1, with TRBD1 matching over 9 bases. CDR1 is SGHRS, CDR2 YFSETQ, per germline. V was clipped by 4 bases and J by 0 bases; unmatched bases: 11. This CDR3 is 18 amino acids long. The CDR3 region has the DNA TGCGCCAGCAGCATCACCGGGACAGGGTCCAGCTCCTACAATGAGCAGTTCTTC. Translating gives CASSITGTGSSSYNEQFF.

The chain is built from TRBV3-1 (or the pseudogene TRBV3-2) and TRBJ1-2, with D tentatively TRBD1 (5 bases). The CDR3 consists of 15 residues. The V end lost 0 bases, the J end lost 6 bases, and 14 bases lay between the germline ends. The germline V gene has CDR1 LGHDT and CDR2 YNNKEL (reference sequence). The CDR3 nucleotides read TGTGCCAGCAGCCAAGAGTCGGGCAGGGTTGATGGCTACACCTTC. Its protein product is CASSQESGRVDGYTF.

The rearrangement uses TRBV2 and TRBJ1-5, with 11 bases identical to TRBD1. Germline CDR1 is SNHLY and CDR2 is FYNNEI. V gave up 10 bases and J gave up 7 bases; unmatched junction bases: 6. The CDR3 runs to 13 residues. The CDR3 here is CATRGQGGQPQHF. The CDR3, as DNA: TGTGCCACTAGGGGACAGGGGGGACAGCCCCAGCATTTT. Drawing the rest from reference TRBV2 and TRBJ1-5, the complete variable domain is EPEVTQTPSHQVTQMGQEVILRCVPISNHLYFYWYRQILGQKVEFLVSFYNNEISEKSEIFDDQFSVERPDGSNFTLKIRSTKLEDSAMYFCATRGQGGQPQHFGDGTRLSIL.

The chain's CDR3 is CASSPRETQYF. In DNA, the CDR3 is TGTGCCAGCAGCCCTCGGGAGACCCAGTACTTC. This chain links TRBV7-2 with TRBJ2-5, with D hard to call. V was cut by 5 bases and J by 5 bases, with 6 bases left in between. Germline CDR1 reads SGHTA; CDR2 reads FQGNSA. The CDR3 loop spans 11 amino acids.

This chain connects TRBV11-2 to TRBJ1-6; TRBD1 might be the D (5 bases). The length of the CDR3 is 15 residues. Trimming took off 4 bases at V and 10 bases at J, with 17 bases between the two ends. CDR1 and CDR2 from the germline V gene are SGHAT and FQNNGV. The CDR3 protein is CASSSSGLVRSPLHF. CDR3 in DNA: TGTGCCAGCAGCTCATCAGGGTTAGTCAGGTCACCCCTCCACTTT. Using reference TRBV11-2 and TRBJ1-6 for the parts outside the CDR3, the full variable domain is EAGVAQSPRYKIIEKRQSVAFWCNPISGHATLYWYQQILGQGPKLLIQFQNNGVVDDSQLPKDRFSAERLKGVDSTLKIQPAKLEDSAVYLCASSSSGLVRSPLHFGNGTRLTVT.